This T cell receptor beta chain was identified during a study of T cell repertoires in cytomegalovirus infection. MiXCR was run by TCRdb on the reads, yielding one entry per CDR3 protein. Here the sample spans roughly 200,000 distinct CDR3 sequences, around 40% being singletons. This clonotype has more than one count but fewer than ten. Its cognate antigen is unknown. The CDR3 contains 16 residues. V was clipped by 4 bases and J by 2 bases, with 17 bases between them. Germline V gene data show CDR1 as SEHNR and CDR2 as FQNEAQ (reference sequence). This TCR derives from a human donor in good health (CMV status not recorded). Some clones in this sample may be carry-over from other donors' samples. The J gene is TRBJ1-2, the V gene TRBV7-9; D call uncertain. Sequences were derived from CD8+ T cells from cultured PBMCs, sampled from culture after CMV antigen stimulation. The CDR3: CASSSSKAIINYGYTF. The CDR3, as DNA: TGTGCCAGCAGCTCGTCCAAAGCAATAATAAACTATGGCTACACCTTC.